The rows below give T cell receptor beta chains drawn from one sample of a study of blood T cell repertoires in COVID-19. Some clones are missing from TCRdb's copy, which holds only in-frame ones; the method was immunoSEQ multiplex PCR. The sample records around 340,000 clones, more than 70% being singletons. Material: peripheral blood. The receptors come from a man under 40 with active or convalescent COVID-19. Both conserved end residues are part of each CDR3. The order of the fields is clone size, V gene, D gene, J gene, CDR3 protein, CDR3 DNA. D genes are given only for firm matches. Size is omitted from some rows. Given values are once, few, many or a class for expanded clones.

clone_size: -
v_call: TRBV10-3
d_call: -
j_call: TRBJ2-2
cdr3_aa: CAISELIGATGELFF
cdr3_nt: TGTGCCATCAGTGAGTTAATAGGGGCAACCGGGGAGCTGTTTTTT

clone_size: -
v_call: TRBV7-2
d_call: TRBD2
j_call: TRBJ2-1
cdr3_aa: CASSLLAGPYNEQFF
cdr3_nt: TGTGCCAGCAGCTTACTAGCGGGACCATACAATGAGCAGTTCTTC

clone_size: once
v_call: TRBV6-5
d_call: TRBD2
j_call: TRBJ2-4
cdr3_aa: CASSYSAGGRNIQYF
cdr3_nt: TGTGCCAGCAGTTACTCCGCCGGGGGGAGAAACATTCAGTACTTC

clone_size: -
v_call: TRBV4-3
d_call: -
j_call: TRBJ1-1
cdr3_aa: CASSQVSGSGTEAFF
cdr3_nt: TGCGCCAGCAGCCAAGTTTCGGGGTCCGGCACTGAAGCTTTCTTT

clone_size: many
v_call: TRBV2
d_call: -
j_call: TRBJ1-1
cdr3_aa: CASSDGGAAEAFF
cdr3_nt: TGTGCCAGCAGTGATGGGGGGGCGGCGGAAGCTTTCTTT

clone_size: -
v_call: TRBV28
d_call: TRBD1
j_call: TRBJ1-6
cdr3_aa: CASTPRQGWYSPLHF
cdr3_nt: TGTGCCAGCACCCCGAGACAGGGGTGGTATTCACCCCTCCACTTT

clone_size: -
v_call: TRBV7-3
d_call: -
j_call: TRBJ2-1
cdr3_aa: CASSPQTGAVMSEQFF
cdr3_nt: TGTGCCAGCAGCCCTCAGACAGGCGCGGTAATGAGTGAGCAGTTCTTC

clone_size: once
v_call: TRBV5-1
d_call: -
j_call: TRBJ2-1
cdr3_aa: CASTRGTGSSYNEQFF
cdr3_nt: TGCGCCAGCACTAGGGGGACGGGGAGCTCCTACAATGAGCAGTTCTTC

clone_size: few
v_call: TRBV1
d_call: -
j_call: TRBJ1-1
cdr3_aa: CTSLRDRGSRDTEAFF
cdr3_nt: TGCACCAGTCTCCGGGACAGGGGGTCTAGGGACACTGAAGCTTTCTTT

clone_size: medium-sized
v_call: TRBV7-9
d_call: TRBD1
j_call: TRBJ2-1
cdr3_aa: CASSGDRETYNEQFF
cdr3_nt: TGTGCCAGCAGCGGCGACAGGGAGACCTACAATGAGCAGTTCTTC

clone_size: once
v_call: TRBV18
d_call: -
j_call: TRBJ2-2
cdr3_aa: CASSARPEAGELFF
cdr3_nt: TGTGCCAGCTCAGCTAGGCCCGAAGCCGGGGAGCTGTTTTTT

clone_size: -
v_call: TRBV6-5
d_call: -
j_call: TRBJ1-2
cdr3_aa: CASSAQRDSYGYTF
cdr3_nt: TGTGCCAGCAGCGCCCAGAGGGATTCATATGGCTACACCTTC

clone_size: -
v_call: TRBV14
d_call: TRBD1
j_call: TRBJ1-1
cdr3_aa: CASSPSDRAWGAFF
cdr3_nt: TGTGCCAGCAGCCCCTCGGACAGGGCCTGGGGGGCTTTCTTT

clone_size: -
v_call: TRBV11-2
d_call: -
j_call: TRBJ2-7
cdr3_aa: CASSADRTYEQYF
cdr3_nt: TGTGCCAGCAGCGCCGACAGGACCTACGAGCAGTACTTC

clone_size: -
v_call: TRBV7-2
d_call: -
j_call: TRBJ1-6
cdr3_aa: CASSPRQANSPLHF
cdr3_nt: TGTGCCAGCAGCCCACGCCAGGCTAATTCACCCCTCCACTTT

clone_size: -
v_call: TRBV5-1
d_call: TRBD2
j_call: TRBJ2-3
cdr3_aa: CASSAGTSGGTQYF
cdr3_nt: TGCGCCAGCAGCGCAGGGACTAGCGGGGGGACGCAGTATTTT

clone_size: -
v_call: TRBV6-2/TRBV6-3
d_call: -
j_call: TRBJ2-7
cdr3_aa: CASSPAAGRTPPLEQYF
cdr3_nt: TGTGCCAGCAGCCCCGCGGCGGGACGAACTCCGCCACTCGAGCAGTACTTC

clone_size: -
v_call: TRBV9
d_call: -
j_call: TRBJ2-2
cdr3_aa: CASSQLGGSAGELFF
cdr3_nt: TGTGCCAGCAGCCAACTAGGGGGAAGTGCAGGGGAGCTGTTTTTT

clone_size: -
v_call: TRBV3-1/TRBV3-2
d_call: TRBD1
j_call: TRBJ1-5
cdr3_aa: CASSQVLGGSNQPQHF
cdr3_nt: TGTGCCAGCAGCCAAGTATTAGGGGGCAGCAATCAGCCCCAGCATTTT

clone_size: -
v_call: TRBV19
d_call: -
j_call: TRBJ1-1
cdr3_aa: CASSISSGGTEAFF
cdr3_nt: TGTGCCAGTAGTATTTCTTCGGGGGGCACTGAAGCTTTCTTT

clone_size: -
v_call: TRBV4-2
d_call: -
j_call: TRBJ1-1
cdr3_aa: CASSHPMPADMNTEAFF
cdr3_nt: TGTGCCAGCAGCCATCCTATGCCCGCAGACATGAACACTGAAGCTTTCTTT

clone_size: -
v_call: TRBV9
d_call: -
j_call: TRBJ2-7
cdr3_aa: CASSPRADANYEQYF
cdr3_nt: TGTGCCAGCAGCCCCAGAGCGGACGCGAACTACGAGCAGTACTTC

clone_size: -
v_call: TRBV24-1
d_call: -
j_call: TRBJ2-2
cdr3_aa: CATSESTATGELFF
cdr3_nt: TGTGCCACCAGTGAAAGTACAGCCACCGGGGAGCTGTTTTTT

clone_size: -
v_call: TRBV12-3/TRBV12-4
d_call: TRBD1
j_call: TRBJ1-2
cdr3_aa: CASSKTGDGYTF
cdr3_nt: TGTGCCAGCAGCAAAACAGGGGACGGCTACACCTTC

clone_size: -
v_call: TRBV7-9
d_call: -
j_call: TRBJ2-7
cdr3_aa: CASSFGTSRLDDEQYF
cdr3_nt: TGTGCCAGCAGCTTCGGGACTTCCCGCTTGGACGACGAGCAGTACTTC

clone_size: -
v_call: TRBV6-6
d_call: -
j_call: TRBJ2-7
cdr3_aa: CASSYSQFYEQYF
cdr3_nt: TGTGCCAGCAGTTACTCACAGTTTTACGAGCAGTACTTC

clone_size: once
v_call: TRBV4-1
d_call: -
j_call: TRBJ1-5
cdr3_aa: CASSLRGVVQPQHF
cdr3_nt: TGCGCCAGCAGCCTTCGAGGAGTAGTTCAGCCCCAGCATTTT

clone_size: -
v_call: TRBV5-8
d_call: TRBD1
j_call: TRBJ2-1
cdr3_aa: CASSFRTGTYNEQFF
cdr3_nt: TGTGCCAGCAGCTTCAGGACAGGGACCTACAATGAGCAGTTCTTC

clone_size: -
v_call: TRBV7-8
d_call: TRBD1
j_call: TRBJ1-4
cdr3_aa: CASSLEGQGGPRTNEKLFF
cdr3_nt: TGTGCCAGCAGCTTAGAGGGACAGGGCGGCCCAAGGACTAATGAAAAACTGTTTTTT

clone_size: -
v_call: TRBV6-5
d_call: TRBD1
j_call: TRBJ1-1
cdr3_aa: CASRPGQGRTEAFF
cdr3_nt: TGTGCCAGCAGACCCGGACAGGGACGGACTGAAGCTTTCTTT

clone_size: -
v_call: TRBV13
d_call: TRBD1
j_call: TRBJ1-5
cdr3_aa: CASSLGTENQPQHF
cdr3_nt: TGTGCCAGCAGCCTCGGGACAGAAAATCAGCCCCAGCATTTT

clone_size: -
v_call: TRBV18
d_call: TRBD1
j_call: TRBJ2-1
cdr3_aa: CASSPRDSIYNEQFF
cdr3_nt: TGTGCCAGCTCACCCCGGGACAGCATCTACAATGAGCAGTTCTTC

clone_size: -
v_call: TRBV5-8
d_call: TRBD1
j_call: TRBJ1-4
cdr3_aa: CASSYDRGRELFF
cdr3_nt: TGTGCCAGCAGTTATGACAGGGGGCGGGAACTGTTTTTT

clone_size: -
v_call: TRBV19
d_call: TRBD1
j_call: TRBJ1-5
cdr3_aa: CASSITGGSNQPQHF
cdr3_nt: TGTGCCAGTAGTATTACAGGGGGTAGCAATCAGCCCCAGCATTTT

clone_size: -
v_call: TRBV27
d_call: TRBD2
j_call: TRBJ2-5
cdr3_aa: CASRPGLDGETQYF
cdr3_nt: TGTGCCAGCCGACCCGGACTAGACGGAGAGACCCAGTACTTC

clone_size: -
v_call: TRBV6-2/TRBV6-3
d_call: -
j_call: TRBJ1-3
cdr3_aa: CASSSPDINSGNTIYF
cdr3_nt: TGTGCCAGCAGCTCCCCGGACATCAACTCTGGAAACACCATATATTTT

clone_size: once
v_call: TRBV30
d_call: TRBD1
j_call: TRBJ1-2
cdr3_aa: CAWSPGQGAKDGYTF
cdr3_nt: TGTGCCTGGAGCCCGGGACAGGGGGCGAAAGACGGCTACACCTTC

clone_size: few
v_call: TRBV7-7
d_call: TRBD2
j_call: TRBJ2-1
cdr3_aa: CASSLRTSGGSEQFF
cdr3_nt: TGTGCCAGCAGCCTTCGGACTAGCGGGGGTAGTGAGCAGTTCTTC

clone_size: -
v_call: TRBV28
d_call: -
j_call: TRBJ1-6
cdr3_aa: CASSFQFQGSINSPLHF
cdr3_nt: TGTGCCAGCAGTTTCCAATTTCAGGGGTCAATAAATTCACCCCTCCACTTT

clone_size: -
v_call: TRBV9
d_call: -
j_call: TRBJ1-3
cdr3_aa: CASSVTQGGSGNTIYF
cdr3_nt: TGTGCCAGCAGCGTAACCCAGGGTGGCTCTGGAAACACCATATATTTT

clone_size: -
v_call: TRBV29-1
d_call: -
j_call: TRBJ1-2
cdr3_aa: CSATRGLSDGYTF
cdr3_nt: TGCAGCGCTACGCGGGGACTGTCTGACGGCTACACCTTC

clone_size: few
v_call: TRBV7-2
d_call: -
j_call: TRBJ1-6
cdr3_aa: CASSLVHGNSPLHF
cdr3_nt: TGTGCCAGCAGCTTAGTTCACGGGAACTCACCCCTCCACTTT

clone_size: once
v_call: TRBV6-6
d_call: -
j_call: TRBJ1-1
cdr3_aa: CASTPHRVLDTEAFF
cdr3_nt: TGTGCCAGCACCCCCCACAGGGTCCTAGACACTGAAGCTTTCTTT

clone_size: once
v_call: TRBV11-3
d_call: TRBD2
j_call: TRBJ2-1
cdr3_aa: CASRGAGGPYNEQFF
cdr3_nt: TGTGCCAGCAGAGGGGCGGGGGGACCTTACAATGAGCAGTTCTTC

clone_size: -
v_call: TRBV3-1/TRBV3-2
d_call: TRBD2
j_call: TRBJ2-7
cdr3_aa: CASSPKRASGGFYEQYF
cdr3_nt: TGTGCCAGCAGCCCGAAGAGGGCCAGCGGGGGTTTTTACGAGCAGTACTTC